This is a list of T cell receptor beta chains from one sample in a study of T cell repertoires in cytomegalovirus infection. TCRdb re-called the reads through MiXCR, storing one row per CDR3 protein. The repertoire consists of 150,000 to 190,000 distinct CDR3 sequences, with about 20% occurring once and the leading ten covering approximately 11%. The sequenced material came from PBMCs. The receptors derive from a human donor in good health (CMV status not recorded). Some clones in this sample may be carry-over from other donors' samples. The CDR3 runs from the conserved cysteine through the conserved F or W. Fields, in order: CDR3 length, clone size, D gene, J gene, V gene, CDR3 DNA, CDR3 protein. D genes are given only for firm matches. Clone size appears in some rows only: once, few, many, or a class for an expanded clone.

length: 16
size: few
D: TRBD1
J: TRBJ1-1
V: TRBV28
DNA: TGTGCCAGCAGTTTAACCCGGGGACAGGGCCACACTGAAGCTTTCTTT
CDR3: CASSLTRGQGHTEAFF

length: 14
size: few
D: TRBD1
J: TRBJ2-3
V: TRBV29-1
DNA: TGCAGTGCCAACCCACAGGGGACCTCAGATACGCAGTATTTT
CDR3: CSANPQGTSDTQYF

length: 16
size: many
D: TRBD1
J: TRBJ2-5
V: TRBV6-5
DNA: TGTGCCAGCAGTTACGTACTAGACAGGGGGCTGGAGACCCAGTACTTC
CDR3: CASSYVLDRGLETQYF

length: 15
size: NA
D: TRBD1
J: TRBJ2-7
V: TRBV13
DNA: TGTGCCAGCAGCTTGGACAGGGCCGAAACCTACGAGCAGTACTTC
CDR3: CASSLDRAETYEQYF

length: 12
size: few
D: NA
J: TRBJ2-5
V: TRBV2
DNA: TGTGCCAGCAATTACCACTTGGAGACCCAGTACTTC
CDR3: CASNYHLETQYF

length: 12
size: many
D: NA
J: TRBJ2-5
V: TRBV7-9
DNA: TGTGCCAGCAGGCCAGACAGTGAGACCCAGTACTTC
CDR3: CASRPDSETQYF

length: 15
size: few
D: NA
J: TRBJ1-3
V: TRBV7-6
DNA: TGTGCCAGCAGCCCGGACAGTGCCCCTGGAAACACCATATATTTT
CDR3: CASSPDSAPGNTIYF

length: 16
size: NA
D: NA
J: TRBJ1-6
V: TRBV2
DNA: TGTGCCAGCAGTGAAATCCAGGGCCTGGGCAATTCACCCCTCCACTTT
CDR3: CASSEIQGLGNSPLHF

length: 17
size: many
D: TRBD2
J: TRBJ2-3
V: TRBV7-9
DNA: TGTGCCAGCAGCTTAGCGCACGGCGGGGGGGACACAGATACGCAGTATTTT
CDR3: CASSLAHGGGDTDTQYF

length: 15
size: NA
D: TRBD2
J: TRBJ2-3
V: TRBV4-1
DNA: TGCGCCAGCAGCCGCCTACTAGCGGGAGAGGATACGCAGTATTTT
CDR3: CASSRLLAGEDTQYF

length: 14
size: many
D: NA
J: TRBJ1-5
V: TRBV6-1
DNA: TGTGCCAGCATCCTAACGTCGGGCAATCAGCCCCAGCATTTT
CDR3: CASILTSGNQPQHF

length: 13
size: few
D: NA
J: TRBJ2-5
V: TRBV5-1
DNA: TGCGCCAGCAGCCCGGTCCGGAGGGAGACCCAGTACTTC
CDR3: CASSPVRRETQYF

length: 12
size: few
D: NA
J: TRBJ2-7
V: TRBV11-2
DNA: TGTGCCAGCACCGCCGACAGCTACGAGCAGTACTTC
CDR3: CASTADSYEQYF

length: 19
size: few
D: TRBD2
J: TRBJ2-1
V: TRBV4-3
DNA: TGCGCCAGCAGCCAAGATTGGACTAGCGGGAGGGGCCCCTACAATGAGCAGTTCTTC
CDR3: CASSQDWTSGRGPYNEQFF

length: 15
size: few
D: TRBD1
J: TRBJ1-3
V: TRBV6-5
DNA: TGTGCCAGCAGAGGGACAGCTCAAACTGGAAACACCATATATTTT
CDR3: CASRGTAQTGNTIYF

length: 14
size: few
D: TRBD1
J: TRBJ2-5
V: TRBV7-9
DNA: TGTGCCAGCAGCCAGACAGGGTCGGAAGAGACCCAGTACTTC
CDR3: CASSQTGSEETQYF

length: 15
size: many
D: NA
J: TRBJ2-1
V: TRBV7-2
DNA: TGTGCCAGCAGCTTGGGACCGCCCAACTACAATGAGCAGTTCTTC
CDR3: CASSLGPPNYNEQFF

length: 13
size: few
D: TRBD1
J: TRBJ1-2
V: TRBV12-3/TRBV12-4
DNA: TGTGCCAGCAACGGACAGGGGGCGAGTGGCTACACCTTC
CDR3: CASNGQGASGYTF

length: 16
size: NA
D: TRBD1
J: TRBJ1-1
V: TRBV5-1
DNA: TGCGCCAGCAGCCTCGGGAAGGGACAGGGGGGCACTGAAGCTTTCTTT
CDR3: CASSLGKGQGGTEAFF

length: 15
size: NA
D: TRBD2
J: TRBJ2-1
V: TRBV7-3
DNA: TGTGCCAGCAGCTCTCTAGCGGGAGGGTTCGATGAGCAGTTCTTC
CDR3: CASSSLAGGFDEQFF

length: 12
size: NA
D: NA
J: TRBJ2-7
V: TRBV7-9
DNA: TGTGCCAGCAGCCCCCGTGGGCGCGAGCAGTACTTC
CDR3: CASSPRGREQYF

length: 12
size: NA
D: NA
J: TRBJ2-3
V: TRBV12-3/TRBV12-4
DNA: TGTGCCAGCAGTCCAGCGGCCCAAGGGCAGTATTTT
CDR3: CASSPAAQGQYF

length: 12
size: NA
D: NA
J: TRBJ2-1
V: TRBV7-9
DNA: TGTGCCAGCAGCTCCCAGACCAATGAGCAGTTCTTC
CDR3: CASSSQTNEQFF